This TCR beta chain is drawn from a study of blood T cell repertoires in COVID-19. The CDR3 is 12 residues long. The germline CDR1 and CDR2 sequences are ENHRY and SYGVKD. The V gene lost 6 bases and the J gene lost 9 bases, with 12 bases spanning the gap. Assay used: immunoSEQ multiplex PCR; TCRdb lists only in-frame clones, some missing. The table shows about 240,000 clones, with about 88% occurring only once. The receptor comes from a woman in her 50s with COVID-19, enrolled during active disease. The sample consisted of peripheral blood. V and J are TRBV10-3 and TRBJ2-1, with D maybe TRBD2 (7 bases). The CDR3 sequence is CAIRGGRGEQFF. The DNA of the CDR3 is TGTGCCATCAGGGGGGGGCGCGGTGAGCAGTTCTTC.